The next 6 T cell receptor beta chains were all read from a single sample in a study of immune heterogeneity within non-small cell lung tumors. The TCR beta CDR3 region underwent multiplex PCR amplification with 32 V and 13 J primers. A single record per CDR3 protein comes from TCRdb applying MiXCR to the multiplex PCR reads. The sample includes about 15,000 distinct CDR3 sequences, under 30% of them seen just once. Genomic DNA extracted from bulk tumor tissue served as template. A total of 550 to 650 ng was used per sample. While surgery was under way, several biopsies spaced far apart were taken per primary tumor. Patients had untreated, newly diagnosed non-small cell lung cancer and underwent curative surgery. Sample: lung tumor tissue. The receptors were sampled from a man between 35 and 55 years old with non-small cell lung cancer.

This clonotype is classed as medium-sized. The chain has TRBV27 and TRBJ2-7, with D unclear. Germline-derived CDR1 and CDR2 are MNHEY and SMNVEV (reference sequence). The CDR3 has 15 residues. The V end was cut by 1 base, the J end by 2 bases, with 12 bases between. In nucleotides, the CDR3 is TGTGCCAGCAGTTTATTCCCCAGGACGCCCTACGAGCAGTACTTC. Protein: CASSLFPRTPYEQYF.

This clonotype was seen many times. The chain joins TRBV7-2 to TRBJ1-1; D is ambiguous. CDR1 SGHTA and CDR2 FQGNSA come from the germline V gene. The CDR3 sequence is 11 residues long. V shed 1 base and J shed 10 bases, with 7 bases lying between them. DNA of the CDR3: TGTGCCAGCAGCTTAGTGGGTGGAGCTTTCTTT. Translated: CASSLVGGAFF.

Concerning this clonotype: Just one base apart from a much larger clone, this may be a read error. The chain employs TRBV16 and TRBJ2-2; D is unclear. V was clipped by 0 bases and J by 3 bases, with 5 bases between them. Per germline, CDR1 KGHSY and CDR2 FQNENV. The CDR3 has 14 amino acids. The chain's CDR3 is CASSQSLDTGELFF. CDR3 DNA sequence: TGTGCCAGCAGCCAATCTTTGGACACCGGGGAGCTGTTTTTT.

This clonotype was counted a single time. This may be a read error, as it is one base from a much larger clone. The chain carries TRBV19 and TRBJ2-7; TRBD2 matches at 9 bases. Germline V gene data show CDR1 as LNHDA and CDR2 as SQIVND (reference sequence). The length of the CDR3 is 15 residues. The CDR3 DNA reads TGTTCCAGTAGTATGGTAGCGGGAGTTACCTACGAGCAGTACTTC. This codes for CSSSMVAGVTYEQYF.

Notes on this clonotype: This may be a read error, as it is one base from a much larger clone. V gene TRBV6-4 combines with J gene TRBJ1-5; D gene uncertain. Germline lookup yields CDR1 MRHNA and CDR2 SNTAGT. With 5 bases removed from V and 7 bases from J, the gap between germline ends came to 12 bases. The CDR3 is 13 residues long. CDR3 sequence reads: CASSRETKQPQHF. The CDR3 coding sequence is TGTGCCAGCAGTCGGGAGACGAAGCAGCCCCAGCATTTT.

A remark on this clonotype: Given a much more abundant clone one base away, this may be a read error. CDR3 in DNA: TGTGCCACCAGTTTAAGGGGTTACCAGCCCCAGCATTTT. Residues: CATSLRGYQPQHF. This sequence joins TRBV12-3 or TRBV12-4 and TRBJ1-5, with D tentatively TRBD1 (5 bases). The CDR3 is made up of 13 amino acids.